This TCR beta chain was sequenced for a study of blood T cells in healthy people across ages. A word on this clonotype: Its antigen remains unknown.

Germline V gene data show CDR1 as MNHEY and CDR2 as SVGAGI. Trimming at V came to 5 bases and at J to 1 base, leaving 9 bases not matched to a gene. CDR3 length equals 16 residues. PCR was performed a second time for about 7 to 12 cycles using a sample-barcoded 5' primer and a J-beta primer mix. In TCRdb, the 5' RACE reads were re-called with MiXCR into one record per CDR3 protein. The table has roughly 560,000 distinct CDR3 sequences, more than 20% seen once. Findings and caveats of the study: Per million T cells, TCR beta diversity dropped roughly linearly as age increased.

In addition, the sample was reused for a study of T cells of mothers and their children. That investigation notes: The study obtained over 8.5 million TCR beta CDR3 reads per mother and about 3 million per child.

This TCR was sampled from a boy younger than 18 in good health. The sample consisted of blood. V gene TRBV6-5 combines with J gene TRBJ1-1, with 8 bases aligning to TRBD1. The CDR3 sequence: CASSRRTGTTNTEAFF. CDR3 DNA: TGTGCCAGCAGTCGAAGGACAGGGACCACGAACACTGAAGCTTTCTTT.